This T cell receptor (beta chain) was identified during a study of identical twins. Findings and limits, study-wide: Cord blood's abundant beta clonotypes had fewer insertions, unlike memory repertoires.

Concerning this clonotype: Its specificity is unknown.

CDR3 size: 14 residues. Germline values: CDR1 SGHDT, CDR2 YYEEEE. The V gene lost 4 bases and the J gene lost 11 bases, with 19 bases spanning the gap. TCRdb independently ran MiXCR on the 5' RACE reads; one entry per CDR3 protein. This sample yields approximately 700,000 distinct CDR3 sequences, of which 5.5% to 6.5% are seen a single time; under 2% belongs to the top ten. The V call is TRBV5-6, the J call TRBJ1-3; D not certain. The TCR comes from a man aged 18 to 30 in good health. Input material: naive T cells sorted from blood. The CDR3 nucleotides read TGTGCCAGCAGCCCCCGCCCCGGGTCAGACGCCATATATTTT. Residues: CASSPRPGSDAIYF.